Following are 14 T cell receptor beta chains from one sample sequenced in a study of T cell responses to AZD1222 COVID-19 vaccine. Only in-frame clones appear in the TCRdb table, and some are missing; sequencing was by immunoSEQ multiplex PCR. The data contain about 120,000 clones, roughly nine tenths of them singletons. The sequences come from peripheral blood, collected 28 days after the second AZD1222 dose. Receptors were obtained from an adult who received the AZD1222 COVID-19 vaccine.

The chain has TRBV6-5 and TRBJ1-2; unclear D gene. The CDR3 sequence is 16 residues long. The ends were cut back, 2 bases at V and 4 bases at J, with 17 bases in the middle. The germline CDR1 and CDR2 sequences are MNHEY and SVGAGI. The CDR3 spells CASSYTPLRTVYGYTF. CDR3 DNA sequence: TGTGCCAGCAGTTACACCCCATTGCGGACGGTCTATGGCTACACCTTC.

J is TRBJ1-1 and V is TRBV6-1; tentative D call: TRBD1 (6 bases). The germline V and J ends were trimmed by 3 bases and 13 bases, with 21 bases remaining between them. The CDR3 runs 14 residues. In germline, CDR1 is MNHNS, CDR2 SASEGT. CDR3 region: CASSETGLRDRGFF. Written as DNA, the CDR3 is TGTGCCAGCAGTGAGACAGGCCTCAGGGATAGAGGTTTCTTT.

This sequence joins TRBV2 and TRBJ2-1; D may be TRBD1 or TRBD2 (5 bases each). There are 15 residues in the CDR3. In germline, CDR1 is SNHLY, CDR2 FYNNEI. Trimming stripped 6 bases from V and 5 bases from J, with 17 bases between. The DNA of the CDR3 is TGTGCCAGCAGCAGCCCAGGGAGATATGACAATGAGCAGTTCTTC. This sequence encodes CASSSPGRYDNEQFF.

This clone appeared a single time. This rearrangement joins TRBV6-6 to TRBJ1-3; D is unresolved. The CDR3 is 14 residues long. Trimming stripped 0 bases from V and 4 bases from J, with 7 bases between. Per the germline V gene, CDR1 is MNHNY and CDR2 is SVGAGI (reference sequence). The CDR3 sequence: CASSYSLSGNTIYF. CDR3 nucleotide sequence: TGTGCCAGCAGTTACTCATTGTCAGGAAACACCATATATTTT.

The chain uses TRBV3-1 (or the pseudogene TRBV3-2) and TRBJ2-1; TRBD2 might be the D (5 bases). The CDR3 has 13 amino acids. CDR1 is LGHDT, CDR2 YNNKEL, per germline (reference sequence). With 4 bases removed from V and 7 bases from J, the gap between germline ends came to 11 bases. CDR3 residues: CASSLSAGNEQFF. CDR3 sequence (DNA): TGTGCCAGCAGCCTAAGCGCGGGTAATGAGCAGTTCTTC.

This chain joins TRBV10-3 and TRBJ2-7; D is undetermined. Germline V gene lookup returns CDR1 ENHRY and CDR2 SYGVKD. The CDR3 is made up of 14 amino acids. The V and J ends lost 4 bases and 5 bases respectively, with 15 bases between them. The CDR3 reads CAISGGKMIDEQYF. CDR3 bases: TGTGCCATCAGTGGGGGAAAGATGATCGACGAGCAGTACTTC.

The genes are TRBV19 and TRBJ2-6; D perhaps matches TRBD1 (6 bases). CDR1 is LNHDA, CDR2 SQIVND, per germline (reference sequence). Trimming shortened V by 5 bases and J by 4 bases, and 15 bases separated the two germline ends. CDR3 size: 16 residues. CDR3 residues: CASSPSGADGANVLTF. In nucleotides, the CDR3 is TGTGCCAGTAGTCCCTCAGGGGCGGACGGGGCCAACGTCCTGACTTTC. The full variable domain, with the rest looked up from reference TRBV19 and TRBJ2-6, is DGGITQSPKYLFRKEGQNVTLSCEQNLNHDAMYWYRQDPGQGLRLIYYSQIVNDFQKGDIAEGYSVSREKKESFPLTVTSAQKNPTAFYLCASSPSGADGANVLTFGAGSRLTVL.

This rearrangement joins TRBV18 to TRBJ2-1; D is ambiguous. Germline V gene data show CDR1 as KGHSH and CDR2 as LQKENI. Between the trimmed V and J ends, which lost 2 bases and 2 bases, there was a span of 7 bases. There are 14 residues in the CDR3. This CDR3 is CASSPEPTYNEQFF. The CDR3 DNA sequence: TGTGCCAGCTCACCAGAGCCCACCTACAATGAGCAGTTCTTC.

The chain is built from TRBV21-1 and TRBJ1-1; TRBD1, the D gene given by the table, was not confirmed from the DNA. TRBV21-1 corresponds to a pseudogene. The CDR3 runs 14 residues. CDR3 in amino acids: CASSRWDRGSEAFF. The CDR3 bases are TGTGCCAGCAGCAGATGGGACAGGGGAAGTGAAGCTTTCTTT.

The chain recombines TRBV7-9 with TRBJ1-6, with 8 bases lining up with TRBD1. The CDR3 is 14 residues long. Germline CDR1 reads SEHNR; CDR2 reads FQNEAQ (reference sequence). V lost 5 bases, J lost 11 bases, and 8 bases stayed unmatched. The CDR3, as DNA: TGTGCCAGCAGCCCAAGACAGGGGTCGGCACCCCTCCACTTT. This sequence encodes CASSPRQGSAPLHF.

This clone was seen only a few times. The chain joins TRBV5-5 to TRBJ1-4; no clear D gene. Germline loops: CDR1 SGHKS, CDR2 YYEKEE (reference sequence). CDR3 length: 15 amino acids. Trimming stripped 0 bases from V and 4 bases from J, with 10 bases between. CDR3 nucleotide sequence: TGTGCCAGCAGCTTGGGAGGTAGCCGTAATGAAAAACTGTTTTTT. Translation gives CASSLGGSRNEKLFF.

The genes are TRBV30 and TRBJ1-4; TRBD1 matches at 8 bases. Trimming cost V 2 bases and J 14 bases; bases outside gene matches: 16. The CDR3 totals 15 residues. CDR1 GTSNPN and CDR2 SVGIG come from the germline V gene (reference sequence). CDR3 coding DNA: TGTGCCTGGAGTTTAGGTCAGGGGGCTCGGGAATGGCTGTTTTTT. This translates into CAWSLGQGAREWLFF.

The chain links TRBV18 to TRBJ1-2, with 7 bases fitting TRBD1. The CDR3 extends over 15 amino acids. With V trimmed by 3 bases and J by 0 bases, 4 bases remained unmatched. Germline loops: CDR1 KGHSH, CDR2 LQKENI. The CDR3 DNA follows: TGTGCCAGCTCACCCAAGGGACAGTCTAACTATGGCTACACCTTC. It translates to CASSPKGQSNYGYTF.

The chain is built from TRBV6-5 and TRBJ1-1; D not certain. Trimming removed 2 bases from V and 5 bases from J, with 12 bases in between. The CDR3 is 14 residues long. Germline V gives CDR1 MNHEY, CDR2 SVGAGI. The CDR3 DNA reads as TGTGCCAGCAGTTACAGTGGAAGGTCAACTGAAGCTTTCTTT. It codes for CASSYSGRSTEAFF.